The sequence of this T cell receptor (beta chain) was determined in a study of shared clonotypes between healthy human individuals. Overall study: For every donor, three CD4 naive, three CD4 memory, two CD8 naive and one CD8 memory plates were used.

Study outcomes and limitations: Non-shared clonotypes showed lower generation probabilities than clonotypes common to all four donors.

Terminally differentiated effector memory CD45RA+ cells were excluded by CCR7 positive selection of CD45RO-negative cells. Points on this clone: The antigen is not known.

At deep level, the assay was performed. Generated by immunoSEQ multiplex PCR, the TCRdb table keeps only in-frame clones and is missing some. The sample yields about 2,100,000 clones, just over 90% seen once. Trimming removed 4 bases at V and 0 bases at J, with 11 bases between. This CDR3 comprises 14 residues. Germline V gene data show CDR1 as SGDLS and CDR2 as YYNGEE. Sequencing was carried out using naive CD8+ T cells from PBMCs. The clonotype comes from a man aged 18 to 30 in good health. Some clones in this sample may be carry-over from other donors' samples. This chain joins TRBV9 and TRBJ2-7, with a possible D match to TRBD1 (5 bases). The CDR3 DNA is TGTGCCAGCAGCCTCGGACACCACTCCTACGAGCAGTACTTC. Amino acids: CASSLGHHSYEQYF.